The sequence of this T cell receptor (beta chain) was determined in a study of blood T cell repertoires in COVID-19. The protocol was immunoSEQ multiplex PCR, while the TCRdb copy is restricted to in-frame clones and leaves out a portion. The sample holds about 35,000 clones; roughly 80% are singletons and the top ten take more than 8.5%. Germline lookup yields CDR1 MDHEN and CDR2 SYDVKM. This CDR3 has 13 residues. V lost 5 bases and J lost 1, with 8 bases in between. The specimen sequenced was peripheral blood. The chain uses TRBV28 and TRBJ1-1, with unresolved D. This TCR was sampled from a man in his sixties in a cohort sampled during active COVID-19. CDR3 coding DNA: TGTGCCAGCAGTCGCCGGGGGAACACTGAAGCTTTCTTT. Protein sequence: CASSRRGNTEAFF.